This T cell receptor beta chain is drawn from a study of tumour-infiltrating T cells in Burkitt lymphoma. This clone appeared a few times. Measured with immunoSEQ multiplex PCR; TCRdb has only the in-frame clones, and not every one. Altogether 5,200 or so clones are present, roughly 11% being singletons, with the ten largest covering around 2.1%. Losses at the gene ends were 5 bases for V and 3 bases for J; bases not matched to a gene: 9. There are 15 residues in the CDR3. Germline CDR1 reads SGHRS; CDR2 reads YFSETQ. Sequenced input: tumor tissue. This receptor was obtained from a human donor with diffuse large B-cell lymphoma. This chain uses TRBV5-1 with TRBJ1-1; 8 nucleotides align to TRBD1. The CDR3 nucleotides are TGCGCCAGCAGAGCAGGGGGCGCCGATGACACTGAAGCTTTCTTT. The encoded protein is CASRAGGADDTEAFF.